This is a list of T cell receptor beta chains from one sample in a study of monozygotic twins with inflammatory bowel disease. From the 5' RACE reads, TCRdb lists one entry per CDR3 protein and no DNA. Its clone listing holds approximately 100,000 distinct CDR3 sequences. Sequenced: blood. The receptors stem from a human donor with ulcerative colitis or Crohn's disease, or a healthy co-twin of an affected twin (not recorded which). Both conserved end residues are part of each CDR3.

cdr3_length	j_call	v_call	cdr3_aa
14	TRBJ1-1	TRBV5-1	CATSPLGGRTEAFF
14	TRBJ2-1	TRBV19	CASGLSGGAYEQFF
16	TRBJ2-1	TRBV6-1	CASSEEYRRVGNEQFF
15	TRBJ2-2	TRBV3-1	CASSQDSDRGRELFF
13	TRBJ1-1	TRBV2	CASKDLQGAKAFF
14	TRBJ2-3	TRBV2	CASSSRGGTDTQYF
15	TRBJ2-1	TRBV11-3	CASSGSGSPYNEQFF
16	TRBJ1-5	TRBV6-1	CASIPAPAGRNQPQHF
15	TRBJ2-7	TRBV11-2	CASSPTGDPYYEQYF
15	TRBJ2-3	TRBV28	CASSFFGGGPDTQYF